Following are 15 T cell receptor beta chains from one sample sequenced in a study of response to subunit inactivated influenza vaccine. One entry per CDR3 protein results from TCRdb running MiXCR on the RT-PCR reads. The sample has about 240,000 distinct CDR3 sequences, 12% seen once. The sample in question was non-naive T cells sorted from PBMCs, obtained approximately 15 days before vaccination. Receptor source: a man over 45 who received an inactivated influenza vaccine.

In its sample, this clonotype was seen a few times. The chain couples TRBV10-3 to TRBJ2-7; no firm D call. V was pared by 4 bases and J by 6 bases, with 10 bases between. The CDR3 has 12 residues. In germline, CDR1 is ENHRY, CDR2 SYGVKD. The CDR3 loop is CAISGRTAEQYF. In nucleotides, the CDR3 is TGTGCCATCAGTGGACGAACGGCCGAGCAGTACTTC.

In this sample, this clonotype turned up many times. This rearrangement joins TRBV4-3 to TRBJ1-1, with 8 bases fitting TRBD1. Germline-derived CDR1 and CDR2 are LGHNA and YSLEER. J was trimmed by 1 base and V by 0 bases; bases with no gene match: 1. CDR3 length: 15 residues. CDR3 region: CASSQEGQGNTEAFF. The CDR3 DNA reads as TGCGCCAGCAGCCAAGAAGGACAGGGGAACACTGAAGCTTTCTTT.

This clonotype was picked up one time. The CDR3 here is CASGLSLSEAFF. The CDR3 region has the DNA TGTGCTAGTGGTTTGAGTCTGTCTGAAGCTTTCTTT. V gene TRBV12-5 combines with J gene TRBJ1-1; D is ambiguous. Trimming took off 2 bases at V and 6 bases at J, with 7 bases between the two ends. This CDR3 has 12 residues. Per germline, CDR1 LGHNT and CDR2 FRNRAP.

This clonotype turned up a few times. This sequence joins TRBV20-1 and TRBJ2-5, with D unresolved. Trimming removed 3 bases from V and 2 bases from J, with 13 bases in between. Germline-derived CDR1 and CDR2 are DFQATT and SNEGSKA (reference sequence). CDR3 length equals 14 residues. This CDR3 is CSARNLLRQETQYF. The CDR3 nucleotides read TGCAGTGCTAGGAATCTGTTGAGGCAAGAGACCCAGTACTTC.

This clonotype was detected ten times or more. The rearrangement joins TRBV5-1 to TRBJ2-3; TRBD1 is a possible D gene (6 bases). CDR3 length: 14 residues. Germline V lookup: CDR1 SGHRS, CDR2 YFSETQ. Trimming took off 0 bases at V and 5 bases at J, with 10 bases between the two ends. The CDR3 DNA reads as TGCGCCAGCAGCTTGGGACAACAGGGAGATACGCAGTATTTT. Protein product: CASSLGQQGDTQYF.

This clonotype was found a few times. The V gene is TRBV12-3 or TRBV12-4, the J gene TRBJ1-5; no firm D call. The CDR3 is 14 amino acids. Deletions cut 7 bases from V and 0 bases from J, with 10 bases between. The CDR3 DNA is TGTGCCAGCACCACCACGGGTAGCAATCAGCCCCAGCATTTT. Translation gives CASTTTGSNQPQHF.

This clonotype has a count of ten or more. The chain employs TRBV29-1 and TRBJ2-5; D may correspond to TRBD1 or TRBD2 (7 bases each). Trimming stripped 3 bases from V and 5 bases from J, with 13 bases between. The germline V gene encodes CDR1 SQVTM and CDR2 ANQGSEA. This CDR3 contains 13 residues. CDR3 sequence (DNA): TGCAGCGTTGAGTCAGGGGGAGGGGAGACCCAGTACTTC. Amino acids: CSVESGGGETQYF.

This clonotype came up many times. The genes are TRBV6-6 and TRBJ2-7, with TRBD1 matching 7 bases. CDR1 and CDR2 (germline): MNHNY, SVGAGI (reference sequence). This CDR3 is 13 amino acids long. Trimming removed 6 bases from V and 3 bases from J; junction bases left unmatched: 5. CDR3 loop: CASSWGQIYEQYF. CDR3 coding DNA: TGTGCCAGCAGCTGGGGACAGATCTACGAGCAGTACTTC.

This clonotype turned up a few times. The rearrangement joins TRBV4-2 to TRBJ2-7, with D possibly TRBD1 on 6 matching bases. The length of the CDR3 is 19 residues. Trimming removed 5 bases at V and 2 bases at J, with 28 bases between. Germline assignment: CDR1 LGHNA and CDR2 YNFKEQ. The CDR3 sequence is CASSAGVGPPQMVAYEQYF. The CDR3 region has the DNA TGTGCCAGCAGCGCAGGGGTAGGGCCACCTCAAATGGTAGCCTACGAGCAGTACTTC.

This clonotype was counted between two and nine times. This chain connects TRBV6-1 to TRBJ1-4, with 7 nucleotides matching TRBD1. Germline V gives CDR1 MNHNS, CDR2 SASEGT. The CDR3 is made up of 13 amino acids. Unmatched junction bases numbered 7, after V lost 8 bases and J lost 7 bases. CDR3 protein: CASWRGRGEKLFF. CDR3 nucleotide sequence: TGTGCCAGCTGGAGGGGGCGCGGTGAAAAACTGTTTTTT.

Ten or more counts support this clonotype. The DNA of the CDR3 is TGTGCCAGCAGTGAGGACAGGGCTGGAGTCCAGCATTTT. Amino acids: CASSEDRAGVQHF. This chain links TRBV2 with TRBJ1-5; 8 nucleotides match TRBD1. There are 13 residues in the CDR3. Losses at the gene ends were 3 bases for V and 12 bases for J; bases not matched to a gene: 7. The germline gives CDR1 SNHLY, CDR2 FYNNEI.

This clonotype has a count of ten or more. This rearrangement joins TRBV7-2 to TRBJ2-1; TRBD1 is a possible D gene (5 bases). The CDR3 covers 15 residues. Trimming stripped 0 bases from V and 6 bases from J, with 12 bases between. Looked up from germline, CDR1 is SGHTA and CDR2 is FQGNSA. The CDR3 region has the DNA TGTGCCAGCAGCTTAGCGGGCAGGGTCGCCAATGAGCAGTTCTTC. The encoded protein is CASSLAGRVANEQFF.

This clonotype was recorded many times. The rearrangement joins TRBV12-3 or TRBV12-4 to TRBJ2-1; D may be TRBD1 (5 bases). V was cut by 5 bases and J by 5 bases, with 13 bases left in between. The CDR3 has 14 residues. CDR3 protein: CASSDSFSNNEQFF. CDR3 bases: TGTGCCAGCAGTGACAGTTTCAGCAACAATGAGCAGTTCTTC.

The chain uses TRBV6-2 or TRBV6-3 and TRBJ1-5; a possible D gene is TRBD1 (5 bases). Germline CDR1 is MNHEY and CDR2 is SVGEGT. The CDR3 spans 15 residues. Trimming shortened V by 2 bases and J by 3 bases, and 11 bases separated the two germline ends. The CDR3: CASSYGQGDNQPQHF. CDR3 sequence (DNA): TGTGCCAGCAGTTACGGGCAGGGTGACAATCAGCCCCAGCATTTT.

This clonotype was seen repeatedly, ten times or more. This chain uses TRBV7-2 with TRBJ2-7; 10 bases line up with TRBD2. In germline, CDR1 is SGHTA, CDR2 FQGNSA. V shed 2 bases, J shed 4 bases, and the junction held 2 bases outside the gene matches. The CDR3 runs to 14 residues. The CDR3 spells CASSLLAGVYEQYF. CDR3 bases: TGTGCCAGCAGCTTACTAGCGGGGGTTTACGAGCAGTACTTC.